The 26 T cell receptor beta chains in this list originate from one sample, sequenced in a study of follicular helper T cells after annual influenza vaccination. TCRdb's copy holds only in-frame clones and misses some; the assay was immunoSEQ multiplex PCR. The sample contains more than 7,500 clones, roughly 89% of which appear only once. Time point given: 2015-2016 season, pre-vaccination. The sample was CXCR5+ CD38- circulating T follicular helper cells from blood, taken on the day of influenza vaccination. As for subset: circulating Tfh, non-naive CD4+CXCR5+PD-1+ (ICOS+CD38+ or ICOS-CD38-). These receptors all come from an adult who received the influenza vaccine.

This clone was recorded once. The chain has TRBV13 and TRBJ1-2; D remains unclear. V was trimmed by 0 bases and J by 3 bases, leaving 8 bases between them. The CDR3 extends over 14 amino acids. Germline-derived CDR1 and CDR2 are PRHDT and FYEKMQ (reference sequence). CDR3 in DNA: TGTGCCAGCAGCTTAGGAGGAAATGACTATGGCTACACCTTC. Its protein is CASSLGGNDYGYTF.

The chain has TRBV10-3 and TRBJ1-4; D is ambiguous. The V gene lost 2 bases and the J gene lost 3 bases, with 4 bases spanning the gap. The CDR3 loop spans 13 amino acids. Per the germline V gene, CDR1 is ENHRY and CDR2 is SYGVKD. In DNA form, the CDR3 reads TGTGCCATCAGTGAGAGGCCTAATGAAAAACTGTTTTTT. It yields the protein CAISERPNEKLFF.

In this sample, this clone turned up a few times. The rearrangement joins TRBV30 to TRBJ1-2; D not certain. This CDR3 region has 13 residues. The germline CDR1 and CDR2 sequences are GTSNPN and SVGIG (reference sequence). Trimming took off 3 bases at V and 2 bases at J, with 10 bases between the two ends. The CDR3 nucleotides are TGTGCCTGGAGCCTGGGGAAGAACTATGGCTACACCTTC. Translated, it gives CAWSLGKNYGYTF.

This chain links TRBV28 with TRBJ2-7, with 8 bases matching TRBD2. Germline trimming cut 7 bases from V and 1 base from J; bases unmatched to any gene: 0. The CDR3 length is 12 residues. Looked up from germline, CDR1 is MDHEN and CDR2 is SYDVKM. The CDR3 spells CASTGGSYEQYF. CDR3 bases: TGTGCCAGCACGGGGGGGTCCTACGAGCAGTACTTC.

This rearrangement joins TRBV10-2 to TRBJ1-1; no firm D call. CDR3 length: 15 residues. Germline lookup yields CDR1 WSHSY and CDR2 SAAADI. V was shortened by 0 bases and J by 2 bases, with 10 bases between the two germline ends. DNA for the CDR3: TGCGCCAGCAGTGAGTCATGGGGAGAAAACACTGAAGCTTTCTTT. It specifies CASSESWGENTEAFF.

V and J are TRBV7-3 and TRBJ2-2; 8 positions agree with TRBD2. The germline V gene has CDR1 SGHTA and CDR2 FQGTGA. The CDR3 spans 16 residues. V gave up 5 bases and J gave up 1 base; unmatched junction bases: 6. The CDR3 bases are TGTGCCAGCAGCCCTACGGGGGGGAGGAACACCGGGGAGCTGTTTTTT. Translated, it gives CASSPTGGRNTGELFF.

The J gene is TRBJ2-7, the V gene TRBV5-4; 8 positions agree with TRBD1. Germline CDR1 SGHNT, CDR2 YYREEE (reference sequence). V was pared by 0 bases and J by 4 bases, with 9 bases of the junction left unmatched. This CDR3 contains 16 residues. The DNA for the CDR3 is TGTGCCAGCAGCTTGGAAGCCGGCACAGGGGGGTACGAGCAGTACTTC. It codes for CASSLEAGTGGYEQYF.

This clone was detected a few times. The chain has TRBV7-9 and TRBJ1-1; D call uncertain. This CDR3 spans 13 amino acids. The germline gives CDR1 SEHNR, CDR2 FQNEAQ (reference sequence). V was trimmed by 1 base and J by 6 bases, leaving 9 bases between them. In nucleotides, the CDR3 is TGTGCCAGCAGCTTAGGCACGGGCCCTGAAGCTTTCTTT. Protein product: CASSLGTGPEAFF.

The chain is built from TRBV28 and TRBJ1-2; D unclear. Germline CDR1 MDHEN, CDR2 SYDVKM. Trimming stripped 6 bases from V and 5 bases from J, with 10 bases between. The CDR3 runs to 12 residues. The DNA of the CDR3 is TGTGCCAGCAGCTGGCGGGATTATGGCTACACCTTC. This translates into CASSWRDYGYTF.

The rearrangement uses TRBV11-2 and TRBJ2-7; no clear D gene. V was trimmed by 5 bases and J by 5 bases, leaving 7 bases between them. Germline assignment: CDR1 SGHAT and CDR2 FQNNGV. There are 11 residues in the CDR3. CDR3 loop: CASSQLDEQYF. CDR3 nucleotide sequence: TGTGCCAGCAGCCAATTAGACGAGCAGTACTTC.

The CDR3 sequence is CASSLYESSYGYTF. The CDR3 nucleotides read TGTGCCAGCAGCTTATATGAGTCTTCCTATGGCTACACCTTC. The chain employs TRBV7-9 and TRBJ1-2; unclear D gene. Germline lookup yields CDR1 SEHNR and CDR2 FQNEAQ (reference sequence). The ends were cut back, 2 bases at V and 4 bases at J, with 11 bases in the middle. The CDR3 extends over 14 amino acids.

A few counts support this clone. The chain has TRBV7-9 and TRBJ1-1; possibly TRBD1 for D (5 bases). The CDR3 consists of 13 residues. Germline lookup yields CDR1 SEHNR and CDR2 FQNEAQ (reference sequence). The V end was cut by 3 bases, the J end by 4 bases, with 9 bases between. CDR3: CASSFFQGTEAFF. Written as DNA, the CDR3 is TGTGCCAGCAGCTTTTTTCAGGGCACTGAAGCTTTCTTT.

The rearrangement uses TRBV7-9 and TRBJ1-1; 9 nucleotides align to TRBD1. The junction had 4 bases not matched to a gene; V was cut back by 5 bases and J by 3 bases. The CDR3 has 14 amino acids. Germline V CDR1 and CDR2: SEHNR, FQNEAQ (reference sequence). Written as DNA, the CDR3 is TGTGCCAGCAGCCGGGGACAGGGATACACTGAAGCTTTCTTT. Protein product: CASSRGQGYTEAFF.

Only a few counts were recorded for this clone. The V gene is TRBV5-1, the J gene TRBJ1-6; D unclear. Germline V gene lookup returns CDR1 SGHRS and CDR2 YFSETQ. This CDR3 is built from 15 residues. V gave up 1 base and J gave up 4 bases, with 9 bases separating them. The chain's CDR3 is CASSLLGFYNSPLHF. CDR3 DNA: TGCGCCAGCAGCTTGTTGGGCTTTTATAATTCACCCCTCCACTTT. The full variable domain, with the rest looked up from reference TRBV5-1 and TRBJ1-6, is KAGVTQTPRYLIKTRGQQVTLSCSPISGHRSVSWYQQTPGQGLQFLFEYFSETQRNKGNFPGRFSGRQFSNSRSEMNVSTLELGDSALYLCASSLLGFYNSPLHFGNGTRLTVT.

The chain combines TRBV18 with TRBJ2-3; D is ambiguous. V lost 6 bases and J 6 bases, leaving 10 bases between the germline ends. The CDR3 covers 12 residues. Germline CDR1 reads KGHSH; CDR2 reads LQKENI. The CDR3 loop is CASSRTMDTQYF. The CDR3 bases are TGTGCCAGCTCCCGAACCATGGATACGCAGTATTTT.

The rearrangement uses TRBV7-6 and TRBJ2-3; perhaps D is TRBD1 or TRBD2 (5 bases each). The CDR3 is 13 residues long. Germline-derived CDR1 and CDR2 are SGHVS and FNYEAQ. V lost 5 bases to trimming and J lost 1 base, with 7 bases between them. The CDR3 DNA follows: TGTGCCAGCAGCCGGGGACGCACAGATACGCAGTATTTT. Translating it yields CASSRGRTDTQYF.

This clone was counted a single time. The genes are TRBV5-5 and TRBJ1-1; D remains unclear. Germline V gene lookup returns CDR1 SGHKS and CDR2 YYEKEE (reference sequence). The CDR3 length is 12 residues. V gave up 4 bases and J gave up 2 bases, with 6 bases separating them. CDR3 in amino acids: CASSHRNTEAFF. Written as DNA, the CDR3 is TGTGCCAGCAGCCATCGTAACACTGAAGCTTTCTTT. Supplemented by reference TRBV5-5 and TRBJ1-1, the full variable domain reads DAGVTQSPTHLIKTRGQQVTLRCSPISGHKSVSWYQQVLGQGPQFIFQYYEKEERGRGNFPDRFSARQFPNYSSELNVNALLLGDSALYLCASSHRNTEAFFGQGTRLTVV.

The chain couples TRBV30 to TRBJ2-3, with D possibly TRBD2 on 7 matching bases. This CDR3 is built from 15 residues. Per germline, CDR1 GTSNPN and CDR2 SVGIG (reference sequence). The V end was cut by 0 bases, the J end by 4 bases, with 14 bases between. CDR3 in DNA: TGTGCCTGGAGTGTGAGGGGGGGGGCAGCAGATACGCAGTATTTT. It is translated as CAWSVRGGAADTQYF.

The V call is TRBV18, the J call TRBJ2-3; weak D call: TRBD1 (5 bases). CDR3 length: 17 residues. Germline lookup yields CDR1 KGHSH and CDR2 LQKENI. Trimming shortened V by 3 bases and J by 3 bases, and 19 bases separated the two germline ends. The CDR3 region has the DNA TGTGCCAGCTCACCCATTCAACAGGAGTATGCGACAGATACGCAGTATTTT. Its translation: CASSPIQQEYATDTQYF.

This chain joins TRBV7-9 and TRBJ2-1, with 8 bases identical to TRBD2. Trimming at V came to 4 bases and at J to 15 bases, leaving 11 bases not matched to a gene. The CDR3 sequence is 13 residues long. Germline CDR1 and CDR2: SEHNR and FQNEAQ (reference sequence). For the CDR3, the DNA is TGTGCCAGCAGCTCGGCCGGGGGGGCCGGAGGGTTCTTC. Its protein is CASSSAGGAGGFF.

The chain uses TRBV19 and TRBJ1-5, with D hard to call. Germline V gene sequence: CDR1 LNHDA, CDR2 SQIVND (reference sequence). Trimming left V 5 bases short and J 3 bases short, with 8 bases between. This CDR3 region has 13 residues. The CDR3: CASSLGFNQPQHF. The CDR3 bases are TGTGCCAGTAGTCTGGGGTTCAATCAGCCCCAGCATTTT. The entire variable domain, with the rest obtained from reference TRBV19 and TRBJ1-5, is as follows: DGGITQSPKYLFRKEGQNVTLSCEQNLNHDAMYWYRQDPGQGLRLIYYSQIVNDFQKGDIAEGYSVSREKKESFPLTVTSAQKNPTAFYLCASSLGFNQPQHFGDGTRLSIL.

This clone was picked up one time. The J gene is TRBJ2-1, the V gene TRBV12-5, with D perhaps TRBD2 (5 bases). The V end lost 0 bases, the J end lost 4 bases, and 16 bases lay between the germline ends. Germline V gene sequence: CDR1 LGHNT, CDR2 FRNRAP. The CDR3 spans 17 residues. CDR3: CASGLVNLNTGYNEQFF. The CDR3 DNA reads TGTGCTAGTGGTTTGGTCAACCTAAACACGGGGTACAATGAGCAGTTCTTC.

The chain couples TRBV19 to TRBJ1-1, with no clear D. The CDR3 extends over 15 amino acids. Germline CDR1 reads LNHDA; CDR2 reads SQIVND (reference sequence). Trimming stripped 11 bases from V and 6 bases from J, with 25 bases between. CDR3 region: CARNLLEPPLSEAFF. The CDR3 region has the DNA TGTGCCCGTAACCTCCTGGAACCCCCGTTGTCTGAAGCTTTCTTT.

This chain joins TRBV5-7 and TRBJ2-7; 8 bases line up with TRBD1. TRBV5-7 is marked as an open reading frame, function uncertain. CDR3 size: 15 residues. With 5 bases clipped from V and 0 bases from J, the junction kept 7 bases outside the gene matches. CDR3 DNA sequence: TGTGCCAGCAGTACAAGACAGGGGTTCTCCTACGAGCAGTACTTC. Protein product: CASSTRQGFSYEQYF.

The CDR3 loop is CATSRSTGVGNTIYF. CDR3 bases: TGTGCCACCAGCAGGTCTACCGGGGTTGGAAACACCATATATTTT. The genes are TRBV15 and TRBJ1-3; no clear D. The CDR3 is 15 residues long. CDR1 is LNHNV and CDR2 is YYDKDF in the germline V gene (reference sequence). V was pared by 3 bases and J by 3 bases, with 12 bases between.

The chain joins TRBV7-9 to TRBJ2-3, with 8 bases matching TRBD2. Looked up from germline, CDR1 is SEHNR and CDR2 is FQNEAQ (reference sequence). The CDR3 is made up of 18 amino acids. With 5 bases clipped from V and 3 bases from J, the junction kept 16 bases outside the gene matches. The CDR3 DNA reads as TGTGCCAGCAGCGATGTTTGGACTAGCACCGAGAATACAGATACGCAGTATTTT. Amino acids: CASSDVWTSTENTDTQYF.